A selection of T cell receptor beta chains follows, all from one sample in a study of CD8 T cells in Susac syndrome. One entry per CDR3 protein results from TCRdb running MiXCR on the immunoSEQ multiplex PCR reads. The sample contains 160,000 or so distinct CDR3 sequences, roughly 94% of which appear only once. The source material was CD4+ T cells from PBMCs. Receptors originate from a human donor in good health. The CDR3 runs from the conserved cysteine through the conserved F or W. Each record gives: V gene, J gene, CDR3 protein.

TRBV18	TRBJ2-1	CASSQSMGLAGNEQFF
TRBV29-1	TRBJ2-3	CATKPGDTQYF
TRBV24-1	TRBJ2-7	CATHDRGNPTYEQYF
TRBV4-3	TRBJ2-1	CASSQDPVLSSYNEQFF
TRBV5-4	TRBJ1-6	CASSLSGGRDSPLHF
TRBV7-9	TRBJ2-3	CASSSRTNLDTQYF
TRBV7-2	TRBJ2-3	CASSIGLGDTQYF
TRBV29-1	TRBJ2-1	CSGGEAYNEQFF
TRBV30	TRBJ2-3	CAWARTGYITDTQYF
TRBV5-1	TRBJ2-2	CASSLALASGGELFF
TRBV19	TRBJ2-7	CASRLTGLTYEQYF
TRBV7-2	TRBJ1-5	CASSLGYRGPGQPQHF
TRBV9	TRBJ1-1	CASSVDGTREAFF
TRBV30	TRBJ2-3	CAWSGQGSTDTQYF
TRBV28	TRBJ2-7	CASSWPGEYSYEQYF
TRBV20-1	TRBJ1-2	CSALNKGGVNYGYTF
TRBV7-9	TRBJ2-1	CASSPDWQGDEQFF
TRBV10-3	TRBJ1-2	CAISEREDGYGYTF
TRBV20-1	TRBJ1-5	CRPRNNQPQHF
TRBV30	TRBJ2-5	CAWDRGLAGEETQYF
TRBV11-3	TRBJ2-5	CASSLGLWETQYF
TRBV7-9	TRBJ2-2	CASSLEVRRNTGELFF
TRBV7-9	TRBJ1-2	CASSLLAIGYGYTF
TRBV10-3	TRBJ2-7	CAISESSWDYSF
TRBV12-3/TRBV12-4	TRBJ1-4	CASSPGGSGGTNEKLFF
TRBV19	TRBJ2-1	CASSPDRAWNEQFF
TRBV3-1	TRBJ1-5	CASSACTHFWHHQPQHF
TRBV19	TRBJ2-1	CASSILGSSYNEQFF
TRBV28	TRBJ1-5	CASSSPPERVGSNQPQHF
TRBV18	TRBJ2-5	CASSPPSPQETQYF
TRBV5-1	TRBJ2-5	CASSLGRAIQETQYF
TRBV25-1	TRBJ1-2	CASSASMSDGYTF
TRBV18	TRBJ1-1	CASSPLNTEAFF
TRBV5-1	TRBJ2-3	CASSLDRGGDTQYF
TRBV3-1	TRBJ1-1	CASSQDPGGETFF
TRBV12-3/TRBV12-4	TRBJ2-1	CASTQGGGSYNEQFF
TRBV7-6	TRBJ1-6	CASKSSYNSPLHF
TRBV7-2	TRBJ2-6	CASSIDSRSGANVLTF
TRBV7-9	TRBJ2-2	CASSLARDSNTGELFF
TRBV18	TRBJ2-1	CASSPGLVRTEQFF
TRBV7-2	TRBJ2-5	CASSPTGGWQETQYF
TRBV6-1	TRBJ2-7	CASSDRVRDGYEQYF
TRBV2	TRBJ2-3	CASNQHSTDTQYF
TRBV3-1	TRBJ1-4	CASSQQFTTNEKLFF
TRBV18	TRBJ1-5	CASSPREYRGGNQPQHF
TRBV29-1	TRBJ2-5	CSASTGFRGETQYF
TRBV12-3/TRBV12-4	TRBJ1-6	CASSLTGTENSPLHF
TRBV6-6	TRBJ2-4	CASSPERPNIQYF
TRBV5-1	TRBJ2-5	CASRGLNGETQYF